This record covers a single T cell receptor beta chain. Only a few counts were recorded for this clonotype. Its antigen is still unknown. The record has no base qualities; no much larger clone is one base away. Trimming costs V 1 base and J 2 bases, and their ends lie 14 bases apart. For CDR1 and CDR2, the germline V gene lists SGHVS and FQNEAQ. The CDR3 goes from the cysteine to the phenylalanine over 16 residues. The retained sequence is limited to the CDR3, 48 bases, with the frame set at the first base. This entry comes from a study of T cell repertoires in cytomegalovirus infection (dated 2019 in TCRdb). About the study as a whole: Recently identified HLA-C-restricted CMV epitopes, whose presentation resists viral immunomodulation, were targeted by peptide stimulations together with well-studied HLA-B-restricted epitopes. The HLA type of each donor mattered for the analysis, because public TCR beta signatures pointed to carriage of CMV infection along with the matching HLA type. The study at large found these results: In both this cohort and an independent approximately 370-donor cohort, the cumulative frequency of public TCR beta family members distinguished carriers of CMV infection plus the relevant HLA type. The ex vivo response was dominated by HLA-C-restricted CMV-specific TCR beta clonotypes, which also provided the single most frequent clonotype in two of eight donors.

The treatment or condition label, as the study defines it: in vitro stimulation with specific CMV peptide epitopes to enrich CMV-specific T cells. The sequencer was an Illumina HiSeq 1500. TCRdb ran its own pipeline on the public reads, namely fastp trimming at Q25 and MiXCR clone calling, and kept in-frame beta chains. Rows are combined by CDR3 protein, so each entry shows the most common genes and DNA. The sample table lists about 310,000 distinct CDR3 sequences, roughly 25% of them with a count of one. The ten largest make up 13% of the sample. The clonotype originates from a human donor in good health (CMV status not recorded). Some clones in this sample may be carry-over from other donors' samples. Sequenced here: cultured PBMCs, sampled from culture after CMV antigen stimulation. Recombination joined TRBV7-8 with TRBJ2-5; the D gene remains uncertain. The sequence in DNA is TGTGCCAGCAGCTTAGGCAGGCTGTGGGGTCAAGAGACCCAGTACTTC. Its translation is CASSLGRLWGQETQYF.